The 29 T cell receptor beta chains below all came from one sample that was sequenced in a study of blood T cells in healthy people across ages. The authors ran a second PCR of roughly 6 to 11 cycles using a sample-barcoded 5' primer and a J-beta primer mix. TCRdb redid the calling of the 5' RACE reads with MiXCR, one entry per CDR3 protein. The sample carries hundreds of thousands of distinct CDR3 sequences, roughly 50% recorded once. The sequencing input was blood. These receptors were obtained from a man aged 60-69 years in good health.

About this clonotype: A read error may produce the germline difference seen at one junction end. V usage is TRBV5-1 and J usage is TRBJ2-3, with no clear D. This CDR3 is 14 amino acids long. CDR1 is SGHRS and CDR2 is YFSETQ in the germline V gene. The CDR3 here is CASSERPGTDTQYF. The CDR3 DNA reads TGCGCCAGCAGCGAAAGACCCGGCACGGATACGCAGTATTTT.

The V and J genes are TRBV5-5 and TRBJ2-5; no firm D call. The ends were cut back, 2 bases at V and 11 bases at J, with 13 bases in the middle. The CDR3 length is 12 residues. The germline V gene encodes CDR1 SGHKS and CDR2 YYEKEE (reference sequence). The CDR3 DNA is TGTGCCAGCAGCTTTGCAGCGCGTGAGCAGTACTTC. As protein: CASSFAAREQYF.

A few counts support this clonotype. This chain joins TRBV4-1 and TRBJ2-3, with D perhaps TRBD2 (5 bases). This CDR3 region has 13 residues. Deletions cut 0 bases from V and 7 bases from J, with 8 bases between. CDR1 and CDR2 from the germline V gene are MGHRA and YSYEKL. CDR3 in amino acids: CASSQDPGNTQYF. In DNA, the CDR3 is TGCGCCAGCAGCCAAGATCCCGGGAATACGCAGTATTTT.

This clonotype appeared a few times. The rearrangement uses TRBV20-1 and TRBJ2-5; 7 positions agree with TRBD2. V shed 6 bases, J shed 3 bases, and the junction held 7 bases outside the gene matches. The V gene's germline CDR1 is DFQATT and CDR2 SNEGSKA (reference sequence). The CDR3 runs to 13 residues. CDR3 DNA sequence: TGCAGTGCCCGGGGGGACTATGAAGAGACCCAGTACTTC. Its protein is CSARGDYEETQYF.

The chain uses TRBV7-2 and TRBJ2-3, with 8 bases matching TRBD2. J lost 4 bases, V lost 2 bases, and 5 bases had no gene match. The CDR3 spans 15 residues. Per germline, CDR1 SGHTA and CDR2 FQGNSA. The CDR3 loop reads CASSLIGGAADTQYF. As DNA, the CDR3 is TGTGCCAGCAGCTTAATCGGGGGGGCCGCAGATACGCAGTATTTT. The whole variable domain, remainder taken from reference TRBV7-2 and TRBJ2-3, is GAGVSQSPSNKVTEKGKDVELRCDPISGHTALYWYRQSLGQGLEFLIYFQGNSAPDKSGLPSDRFSAERTGGSVSTLTIQRTQQEDSAVYLCASSLIGGAADTQYFGPGTRLTVL.

This clonotype was picked up a small number of times. The V call is TRBV24-1, the J call TRBJ2-1; the D gene is possibly TRBD2 (5 bases). V was clipped by 5 bases and J by 3 bases, with 7 bases between them. The germline gives CDR1 KGHDR, CDR2 SFDVKD. The length of the CDR3 is 13 residues. The CDR3 is CATSAAGYNEQFF. The CDR3 bases are TGTGCCACCAGTGCGGCGGGCTACAATGAGCAGTTCTTC.

This sequence joins TRBV7-2 and TRBJ2-7, with a tentative D call TRBD2 (5 bases). The CDR3 runs 14 residues. Looked up from germline, CDR1 is SGHTA and CDR2 is FQGNSA. Trimming took 5 bases from V and 2 from J, leaving 13 bases between them. The DNA of the CDR3 is TGTGCCAGCAGCCCTCTGGGAGCGGCCTACGAGCAGTACTTC. This gives the protein CASSPLGAAYEQYF.

The gene calls are TRBV5-1 and TRBJ1-6; D is possibly TRBD1 (5 bases). The CDR3 length is 15 residues. Trimming shortened V by 3 bases and J by 7 bases, and 14 bases separated the two germline ends. Germline V gene data show CDR1 as SGHRS and CDR2 as YFSETQ. Written as DNA, the CDR3 is TGCGCCAGCAGCTCCGCCGGGACGGCAAATTCACCCCTCCACTTT. This encodes CASSSAGTANSPLHF.

The V gene is TRBV12-3 or TRBV12-4, the J gene TRBJ2-5, with 7 bases that match TRBD1. J gave up 0 bases and V 7 bases, and 11 bases lay outside the gene matches. This CDR3 has 16 residues. Here the CDR3 reads CASNPPGTAYQETQYF. The CDR3 region has the DNA TGTGCCAGCAACCCTCCGGGGACAGCGTACCAAGAGACCCAGTACTTC.

The gene calls are TRBV27 and TRBJ1-6; D is unclear. The length of the CDR3 is 13 residues. V was cut by 5 bases and J by 9 bases, with 11 bases left in between. Germline V lookup: CDR1 MNHEY, CDR2 SMNVEV (reference sequence). The CDR3 reads CASSGLVGSPLHF. DNA of the CDR3: TGTGCCAGCAGTGGCCTTGTGGGTTCACCCCTCCACTTT.

The V and J genes are TRBV28 and TRBJ1-2, with D tentatively TRBD1 (5 bases). CDR1 is MDHEN, CDR2 SYDVKM, per germline. This CDR3 spans 14 amino acids. V was cut by 6 bases and J by 6 bases, with 17 bases left in between. Written as DNA, the CDR3 is TGTGCCAGCAGGGCACCGGGGCCCAAGAATGGCTACACCTTC. This translates into CASRAPGPKNGYTF.

In its sample, this clonotype was seen many times. The chain is built from TRBV7-2 and TRBJ2-3; perhaps TRBD2 as D (6 bases). V was clipped by 5 bases and J by 0 bases, with 12 bases between them. The CDR3 has 15 amino acids. Per germline, CDR1 SGHTA and CDR2 FQGNSA. DNA for the CDR3: TGTGCCAGCAGCCCCCGGAGGGGTAGCACAGATACGCAGTATTTT. Encoded protein: CASSPRRGSTDTQYF.

The chain carries TRBV4-1 and TRBJ2-3, with no clear D. V gave up 0 bases and J gave up 4 bases, with 17 bases separating them. The CDR3 loop spans 17 amino acids. The germline V gene has CDR1 MGHRA and CDR2 YSYEKL. CDR3 sequence (DNA): TGCGCCAGCAGCCAAGATGGATTGGGCGCACCTCCAGATACGCAGTATTTT. Amino acids: CASSQDGLGAPPDTQYF.

The rearrangement links TRBV14 to TRBJ1-2, with a tentative D call TRBD1 (6 bases). V lost 2 bases and J lost 7, with 14 bases in between. Germline CDR1 SGHDN, CDR2 FVKESK. The CDR3 has 14 residues. The CDR3 sequence is CASSQRGPEGGYTF. The CDR3 bases are TGTGCCAGCAGCCAACGGGGGCCGGAAGGTGGCTACACCTTC.

The chain has TRBV11-2 and TRBJ2-5; D perhaps matches TRBD1 (6 bases). The DNA end is more similar to TRBJ2-7, so the J call may be wrong. This CDR3 comprises 14 residues. Germline CDR1 and CDR2: SGHAT and FQNNGV. The CDR3 DNA sequence: TGTGCCAGCAGCGCACGGGACAAGGCCTACGAGCAGTACTTC. Translated: CASSARDKAYEQYF.

The chain uses TRBV12-3 or TRBV12-4 and TRBJ1-2; 10 bases are shared with TRBD1. The CDR3 is made up of 16 amino acids. Trimming took 5 bases from V and 0 from J; bases not matched to a gene: 6. CDR3 residues: CASSVPGQGPNYGYTF. In DNA form, the CDR3 reads TGTGCCAGCAGTGTTCCGGGACAGGGGCCTAACTATGGCTACACCTTC.

The chain carries TRBV13 and TRBJ2-1; 9 bases map to TRBD2. The CDR3 loop spans 15 amino acids. Trimming removed 6 bases from V and 6 bases from J; junction bases left unmatched: 9. Germline V gives CDR1 PRHDT, CDR2 FYEKMQ (reference sequence). The CDR3 loop reads CASSPPGLAANEQFF. CDR3 DNA sequence: TGTGCCAGCAGTCCCCCGGGACTAGCCGCCAATGAGCAGTTCTTC.

The chain joins TRBV4-2 to TRBJ2-3, with 11 bases identical to TRBD1. From germline, CDR1 is LGHNA and CDR2 YNFKEQ. This CDR3 comprises 18 residues. Trimming at V came to 0 bases and at J to 3 bases, leaving 8 bases not matched to a gene. As DNA, the CDR3 is TGTGCCAGCAGCCAAGATCTAATGGGGGACAGGGGGACAGATACGCAGTATTTT. Translating gives CASSQDLMGDRGTDTQYF.

The gene calls are TRBV24-1 and TRBJ2-3; perhaps D is TRBD1 or TRBD2 (5 bases each). Trimming stripped 9 bases from V and 2 bases from J, with 8 bases between. The CDR3 spans 12 residues. Germline CDR1 reads KGHDR; CDR2 reads SFDVKD. CDR3 sequence (DNA): TGTGCCACCGAGGGGTCCACAGATACGCAGTATTTT. Translating gives CATEGSTDTQYF.

On this clonotype: One junction end does not reproduce the germline sequence, and a read error may be involved. The V call is TRBV27, the J call TRBJ2-1, with D hard to call. The end of the DNA aligns better with TRBJ2-7, so the J call may be wrong. The CDR3 loop spans 14 amino acids. CDR1 and CDR2 (germline): MNHEY, SMNVEV (reference sequence). The DNA for the CDR3 is TGTGCCAGCCGTTTTTCTTTCTCCTACAATGAGCAGTACTTC. Translating gives CASRFSFSYNEQYF.

This clonotype occurred a few times. The chain combines TRBV7-2 with TRBJ2-5, with D perhaps TRBD2 (5 bases). The CDR3 extends over 14 amino acids. Per the germline V gene, CDR1 is SGHTA and CDR2 is FQGNSA. Trimming cost V 5 bases and J 2 bases, with 12 bases left between them. The CDR3 reads CASSPLRGQETQYF. The CDR3 DNA is TGTGCCAGCAGCCCTCTCAGAGGGCAAGAGACCCAGTACTTC.

V and J are TRBV5-4 and TRBJ2-1; the D gene is possibly TRBD2 (7 bases). The CDR3 has 16 residues. Germline values: CDR1 SGHNT, CDR2 YYREEE (reference sequence). V lost 4 bases and J lost 4, with 18 bases in between. The CDR3 DNA follows: TGTGCCAGCAGCCCGCCGACAGGAGCGGGGTACAATGAGCAGTTCTTC. Protein: CASSPPTGAGYNEQFF.

The chain's CDR3 is CASSLGRGTLNNEQFF. CDR3 DNA sequence: TGTGCCAGCAGCTTAGGCAGGGGAACTTTAAACAATGAGCAGTTCTTC. The chain uses TRBV11-2 and TRBJ2-1; possibly TRBD1 for D (6 bases). Trimming took 1 base from V and 5 from J, leaving 15 bases between them. The V gene's germline CDR1 is SGHAT and CDR2 FQNNGV. This CDR3 has 16 amino acids.

The CDR3 reads CASSLQMTQHF. The CDR3 nucleotides are TGTGCCAGCAGCCTCCAGATGACCCAGCATTTT. The chain uses TRBV28 and TRBJ1-5; D gene uncertain. The CDR3 totals 11 residues. The V end lost 6 bases, the J end lost 11 bases, and 11 bases lay between the germline ends. The germline V gene has CDR1 MDHEN and CDR2 SYDVKM.

The chain combines TRBV4-1 with TRBJ1-2; 9 bases are a match to TRBD1. The V segment lost 0 bases and the J segment 7 bases; nucleotides outside the gene matches: 6. CDR1 is MGHRA and CDR2 is YSYEKL in the germline V gene. The CDR3 loop spans 15 amino acids. The CDR3 bases are TGCGCCAGCAGCCAAGATTTGGGGACAGGGTCTGGCTACACCTTC. This gives the protein CASSQDLGTGSGYTF.

This clonotype was counted between two and nine times. The V call is TRBV28, the J call TRBJ2-7; D call uncertain. This CDR3 spans 14 amino acids. The germline gives CDR1 MDHEN, CDR2 SYDVKM. V was cut by 5 bases and J by 3 bases, with 14 bases left in between. The CDR3 DNA reads TGTGCCAGCAGTCCCCGTAGTCGGAACTACGAGCAGTACTTC. Protein sequence: CASSPRSRNYEQYF.

The rearrangement joins TRBV7-8 to TRBJ2-5; D possibly corresponds to TRBD2 (5 bases). V was trimmed by 1 base and J by 5 bases, leaving 11 bases between them. CDR3 length: 14 residues. Germline V gene lookup returns CDR1 SGHVS and CDR2 FQNEAQ. The CDR3, as DNA: TGTGCCAGCAGCTTAGGGACTCTCCGGGAGACCCAGTACTTC. This sequence encodes CASSLGTLRETQYF.

The chain links TRBV25-1 to TRBJ1-2; the D gene is possibly TRBD1 (6 bases). The germline gives CDR1 MGHDK, CDR2 SYGVNS. Trimming stripped 8 bases from V and 6 bases from J, with 7 bases between. The CDR3 length is 10 residues. The DNA for the CDR3 is TGTGCCAGCGAGGGGGATGGCTACACCTTC. Translated: CASEGDGYTF.

A note on this clonotype: A junction end diverges from the germline sequence, so it may reflect a read error. This rearrangement joins TRBV3-1 to TRBJ2-7; no definite D call. The CDR3 covers 13 residues. Germline loops: CDR1 LGHDT, CDR2 YNNKEL (reference sequence). The DNA for the CDR3 is TGTGCCTGCAGCCAAGATAGGGCCTACGAGCAGTACTTC. This sequence encodes CACSQDRAYEQYF.